The sequence of this T cell receptor (beta chain) was determined in a study of T-cell memory formation after mild COVID-19. After 5'RACE with constant-segment primers, TCR alpha and TCR beta cDNA libraries carrying sample barcodes and UMIs were obtained. MiXCR, run by TCRdb on the 5' RACE reads, gives a single entry per CDR3 protein. Altogether more than 350,000 distinct CDR3 sequences are present, about 17% being singletons, with the ten largest covering roughly 21%. This CDR3 has 13 residues. Germline CDR1 and CDR2: SGHNT and YYREEE (reference sequence). The V end was cut by 1 base, the J end by 3 bases, with 7 bases between.

The receptor comes from a man in his late teens or twenties who had mild COVID-19 (a few samples of this study predate the infection). Cell type and time point are not known. This sequence joins TRBV5-4 and TRBJ2-5; D is unresolved. Sequenced: PBMCs or a T cell subset sorted from them (not recorded which). For the CDR3, the DNA is TGTGCCAGCAGCTTGTGGGTCGAAGAGACCCAGTACTTC. Protein product: CASSLWVEETQYF.